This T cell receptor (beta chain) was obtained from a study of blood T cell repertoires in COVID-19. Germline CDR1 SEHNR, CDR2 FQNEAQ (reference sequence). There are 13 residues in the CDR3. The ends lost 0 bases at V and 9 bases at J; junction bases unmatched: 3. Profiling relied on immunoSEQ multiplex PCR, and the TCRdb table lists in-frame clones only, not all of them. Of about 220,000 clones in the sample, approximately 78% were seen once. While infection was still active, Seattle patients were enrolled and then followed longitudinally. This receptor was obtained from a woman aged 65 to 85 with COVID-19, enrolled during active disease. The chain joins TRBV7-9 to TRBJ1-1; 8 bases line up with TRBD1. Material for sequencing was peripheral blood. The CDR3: CASSLAGTGKAFF. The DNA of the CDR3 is TGTGCCAGCAGCTTAGCGGGGACAGGAAAAGCTTTCTTT.